These T cell receptor beta chains were read from a single sample in a study of OX40 agonist ivuxolimab in advanced cancers. Clones were read by immunoSEQ multiplex PCR, and TCRdb kept only the in-frame ones, dropping some. The table lists some 90,000 clones, 92% of them singletons, with around 1.1% in the top ten. Sequenced here: CD4+ or CD8+ T cells sorted from blood, sampled in a trial of the OX40 agonist ivuxolimab. These TCRs come from an adult with an advanced solid tumor such as melanoma, head and neck, liver or kidney cancer. Both conserved end residues are part of each CDR3.

CDR3aa	v_gene	j_gene
CASSSSRASRSSTDTQYF	TRBV4-1	TRBJ2-3
CAWTSRPGQGGWTEAFF	TRBV30	TRBJ1-1
CASSKESNTGELFF	TRBV2	TRBJ2-2
CASSQTSGREETQYF	TRBV2	TRBJ2-5
CASSPGGTSGFQETQYF	TRBV18	TRBJ2-5
CATSRGVLSNQPQHF	TRBV15	TRBJ1-5
CASSLSDRVEKLFF	TRBV5-1	TRBJ1-4
CASRQGASYEQYF	TRBV19	TRBJ2-7
CASSPNEYSGNTIYF	TRBV18	TRBJ1-3
CASRPAENTGELFF	TRBV7-6	TRBJ2-2